A single sample gave rise to the 12 T cell receptor beta chains below, sequenced in a study of Graves' ophthalmopathy and Graves' hyperthyroidism. TCR beta CDR3 amplification used RNA transcripts. RT-PCR in the first round used HTBI primers; a second-round multiplex PCR followed. TCRdb reanalysed the multiplex PCR reads using MiXCR and keeps one entry per CDR3 protein. Of 500,000 to 600,000 distinct CDR3 sequences listed, 35% to 40% are singletons. What was sequenced was peripheral blood or thyroid tissue (not recorded which). These receptors were collected from an adult man with Graves' hyperthyroidism.

This clonotype came up many times. The chain links TRBV6-5 to TRBJ2-7, with TRBD2 identical over 12 bases. The V gene's germline CDR1 is MNHEY and CDR2 SVGAGI. After removal of 4 bases from V and 0 bases from J, the junction contained 1 base not matched to a gene. CDR3 length equals 15 residues. This chain's CDR3 is CASSSSGRASYEQYF. As DNA, the CDR3 is TGTGCCAGCAGTTCTAGCGGGAGGGCCTCCTACGAGCAGTACTTC.

This clonotype came up once. The rearrangement joins TRBV29-1 to TRBJ2-7; a possible D gene is TRBD1 (6 bases). In germline, CDR1 is SQVTM, CDR2 ANQGSEA. The V gene lost 8 bases and the J gene lost 3 bases, with 14 bases spanning the gap. This CDR3 has 12 residues. CDR3 coding DNA: TGCAGCTTACGCCAGGGGCACTACGAGCAGTACTTC. Amino acids: CSLRQGHYEQYF.

This sequence joins TRBV7-2 and TRBJ2-7, with D perhaps matching TRBD2 (6 bases). CDR1 and CDR2 from the germline V gene are SGHTA and FQGNSA. Trimming removed 4 bases from V and 8 bases from J, with 18 bases in between. The length of the CDR3 is 14 residues. The CDR3 nucleotides are TGTGCCAGCAGCTGGGGGGTTAATCAGCCCCAGCAGTACTTC. Translation: CASSWGVNQPQQYF. The variable domain in full, with the rest retrieved from reference TRBV7-2 and TRBJ2-7, is GAGVSQSPSNKVTEKGKDVELRCDPISGHTALYWYRQSLGQGLEFLIYFQGNSAPDKSGLPSDRFSAERTGGSVSTLTIQRTQQEDSAVYLCASSWGVNQPQQYFGPGTRLTVT.

This clonotype was counted many times. The rearrangement links TRBV29-1 to TRBJ2-5; D is unclear. The CDR3 covers 11 residues. Trimming took off 7 bases at V and 5 bases at J, with 11 bases between the two ends. CDR1 SQVTM and CDR2 ANQGSEA come from the germline V gene. The CDR3 reads CSATLQETQYF. CDR3 nucleotides: TGCAGCGCGACGCTACAGGAGACCCAGTACTTC. Full variable domain (rest looked up from reference TRBV29-1 and TRBJ2-5): SAVISQKPSRDICQRGTSLTIQCQVDSQVTMMFWYRQQPGQSLTLIATANQGSEATYESGFVIDKFPISRPNLTFSTLTVSNMSPEDSSIYLCSATLQETQYFGPGTRLLVL.

This clonotype showed up many times. V and J are TRBV7-8 and TRBJ2-7; D tentatively reads TRBD1 or TRBD2 (5 bases each). The DNA matches TRBJ2-1 better at its end, which makes the J call doubtful. The CDR3 spans 13 residues. CDR1 SGHVS and CDR2 FQNEAQ come from the germline V gene. The chain's CDR3 is CASSFSRGSEQFF. In DNA form, the CDR3 reads TGTGCCAGCAGCTTTTCTCGGGGCAGCGAGCAGTTCTTC.

This clonotype was seen just once. The genes are TRBV12-3 or TRBV12-4 and TRBJ1-5; 7 bases are a match to TRBD1. The CDR3 loop spans 13 amino acids. V dropped 9 bases and J dropped 4; count of bases not matched to a gene: 6. CDR3 in DNA: TGTGCCAGTACGACAGGGTCAAATCAGCCCCAGCATTTT. Residues: CASTTGSNQPQHF.

This clonotype showed up many times. The chain couples TRBV12-5 to TRBJ1-2, with TRBD1 identical over 9 bases. The CDR3 runs to 17 residues. Trimming cost V 4 bases and J 4 bases; bases outside gene matches: 13. Per germline, CDR1 LGHNT and CDR2 FRNRAP. The CDR3 region is CASGSLRSGTGLYGYTF. The CDR3 nucleotides are TGTGCTAGTGGTTCGCTCCGATCCGGGACAGGGCTCTATGGCTACACCTTC.

Many counts were recorded for this clonotype. The chain links TRBV9 to TRBJ1-2, with unresolved D. In germline, CDR1 is SGDLS, CDR2 YYNGEE. The V and J ends lost 4 bases and 2 bases respectively, with 9 bases between them. There are 13 residues in the CDR3. As DNA, the CDR3 is TGTGCCAGCAGCTCTGACGGAAACTATGGCTACACCTTC. This encodes CASSSDGNYGYTF.

This clonotype was detected many times. The rearrangement joins TRBV7-2 to TRBJ1-1, with D tentatively TRBD1 (5 bases). There are 13 residues in the CDR3. V lost 4 bases and J 2 bases, leaving 8 bases between the germline ends. Germline V gives CDR1 SGHTA, CDR2 FQGNSA. The CDR3 spells CASSWGLNTEAFF. The CDR3 bases are TGTGCCAGCAGCTGGGGCCTAAACACTGAAGCTTTCTTT.

This clonotype was detected a few times. This sequence joins TRBV7-9 and TRBJ2-5; TRBD2 agrees at 8 bases. Germline V gene lookup returns CDR1 SEHNR and CDR2 FQNEAQ (reference sequence). Trimming removed 5 bases from V and 2 bases from J; junction bases left unmatched: 7. The CDR3 covers 15 residues. The CDR3 bases are TGTGCCAGCAGCCCCGGGGGGGCCCGGCAAGAGACCCAGTACTTC. It encodes CASSPGGARQETQYF.

There are many counts of this clonotype. This rearrangement joins TRBV2 to TRBJ2-5; D is perhaps TRBD2 (5 bases). Per germline, CDR1 SNHLY and CDR2 FYNNEI. The CDR3 contains 15 residues. The V gene lost 1 base and the J gene lost 0 bases, with 9 bases spanning the gap. In DNA form, the CDR3 reads TGTGCCAGCAGTGAAGACGCGACTAACCAAGAGACCCAGTACTTC. This encodes CASSEDATNQETQYF. Full variable domain (rest looked up from reference TRBV2 and TRBJ2-5): EPEVTQTPSHQVTQMGQEVILRCVPISNHLYFYWYRQILGQKVEFLVSFYNNEISEKSEIFDDQFSVERPDGSNFTLKIRSTKLEDSAMYFCASSEDATNQETQYFGPGTRLLVL.

This clonotype was counted at least ten times. This chain joins TRBV15 and TRBJ1-1; possible D gene TRBD1, 5 bases. The CDR3 has 12 amino acids. From germline, CDR1 is LNHNV and CDR2 YYDKDF (reference sequence). V lost 1 base, J lost 7 bases, and 7 bases lay in between. The CDR3 nucleotides read TGTGCCACCAGCAGAGCTCAGGGTGAAGCTTTCTTT. Translation: CATSRAQGEAFF.